This record concerns one TCR beta chain sequence. This entry is derived from a study of response to subunit inactivated influenza vaccine. TCRdb recomputed calls from the RT-PCR reads with MiXCR, one row per CDR3 protein. Among hundreds of thousands of distinct CDR3 sequences, approximately 23% were seen once, and the ten largest hold about a tenth. V dropped 6 bases and J dropped 0; count of bases not matched to a gene: 9. The CDR3 extends over 15 amino acids. Germline V gives CDR1 DFQATT, CDR2 SNEGSKA (reference sequence). This chain uses TRBV20-1 with TRBJ2-3; 7 bases agree with TRBD1. Source: PBMCs from blood, taken around 22 months after vaccination. The clonotype comes from a man between 50 and 75 years old who received an inactivated influenza vaccine. DNA for the CDR3: TGCAGTGCCACCCTGACAGGGCGAAGCACAGATACGCAGTATTTT. Encoded protein: CSATLTGRSTDTQYF.